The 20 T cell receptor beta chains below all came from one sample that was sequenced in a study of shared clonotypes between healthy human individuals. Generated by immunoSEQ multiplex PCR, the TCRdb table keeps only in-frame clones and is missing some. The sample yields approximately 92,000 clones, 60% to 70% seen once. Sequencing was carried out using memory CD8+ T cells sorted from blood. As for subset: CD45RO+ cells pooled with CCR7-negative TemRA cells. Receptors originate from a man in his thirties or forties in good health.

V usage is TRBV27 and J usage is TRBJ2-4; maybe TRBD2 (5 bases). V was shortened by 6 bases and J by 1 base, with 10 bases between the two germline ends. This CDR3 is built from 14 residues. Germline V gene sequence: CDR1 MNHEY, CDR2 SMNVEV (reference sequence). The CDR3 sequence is CASSPLAAKNIQYF. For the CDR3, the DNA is TGTGCCAGCAGCCCCCTAGCTGCCAAAAACATTCAGTACTTC.

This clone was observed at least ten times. CDR3: CSVDAGGNLGELFF. In DNA, the CDR3 is TGCAGCGTTGACGCGGGAGGGAACCTCGGGGAGCTGTTTTTT. The rearrangement uses TRBV29-1 and TRBJ2-2, with 9 bases aligning to TRBD2. There are 14 residues in the CDR3. Germline lookup yields CDR1 SQVTM and CDR2 ANQGSEA. V was clipped by 3 bases and J by 7 bases; unmatched bases: 6.

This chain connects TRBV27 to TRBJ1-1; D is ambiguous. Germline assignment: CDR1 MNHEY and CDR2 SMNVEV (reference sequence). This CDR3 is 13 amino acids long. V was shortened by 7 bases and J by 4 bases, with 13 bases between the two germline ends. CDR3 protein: CASKREVVTEAFF. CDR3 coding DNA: TGTGCCAGCAAAAGGGAGGTGGTCACTGAAGCTTTCTTT.

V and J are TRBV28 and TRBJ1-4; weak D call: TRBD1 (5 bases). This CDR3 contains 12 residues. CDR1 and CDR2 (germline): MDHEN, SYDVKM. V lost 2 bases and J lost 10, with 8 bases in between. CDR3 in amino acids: CASSLRGGKLFF. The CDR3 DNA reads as TGTGCCAGCAGTTTACGGGGGGGAAAACTGTTTTTT.

As DNA, the CDR3 is TGTGCCAGCAGTCCTATACAGGATCTGCAGGGGAATCAGCCCCAGCATTTT. It is translated as CASSPIQDLQGNQPQHF. This chain uses TRBV28 with TRBJ1-5, with a tentative D call TRBD1 (6 bases). Germline CDR1 is MDHEN and CDR2 is SYDVKM. This CDR3 has 17 amino acids. V was clipped by 5 bases and J by 4 bases, with 21 bases between them.

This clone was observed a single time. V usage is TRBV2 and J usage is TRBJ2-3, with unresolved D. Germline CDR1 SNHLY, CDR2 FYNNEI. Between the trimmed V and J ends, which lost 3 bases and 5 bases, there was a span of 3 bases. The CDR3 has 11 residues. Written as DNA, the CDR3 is TGTGCCAGCAGTGATCGAGATACGCAGTATTTT. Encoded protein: CASSDRDTQYF.

This CDR3 is CASSQDGNSGNTIYF. CDR3 sequence (DNA): TGCGCCAGCAGCCAAGACGGGAACTCTGGAAACACCATATATTTT. The V gene is TRBV4-3, the J gene TRBJ1-3; D not resolved. V lost 0 bases, J lost 0 bases, and 6 bases lay in between. Germline assignment: CDR1 LGHNA and CDR2 YSLEER. The CDR3 consists of 15 residues.

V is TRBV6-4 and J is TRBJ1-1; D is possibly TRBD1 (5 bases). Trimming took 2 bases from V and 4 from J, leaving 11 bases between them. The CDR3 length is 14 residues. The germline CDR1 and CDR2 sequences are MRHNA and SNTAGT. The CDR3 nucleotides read TGTGCCAGCAGTGACGGAGGGACTAGCACTGAAGCTTTCTTT. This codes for CASSDGGTSTEAFF.

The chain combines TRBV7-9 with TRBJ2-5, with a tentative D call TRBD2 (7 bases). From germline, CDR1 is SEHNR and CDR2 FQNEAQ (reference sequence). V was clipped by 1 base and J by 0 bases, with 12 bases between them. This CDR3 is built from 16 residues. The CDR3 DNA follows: TGTGCCAGCAGCTTAGGAGGCGGGGGCAACCAAGAGACCCAGTACTTC. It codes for CASSLGGGGNQETQYF.

CDR3 region: CASSPERNEQFF. The CDR3 nucleotides read TGTGCCAGCAGCCCCGAAAGGAATGAGCAGTTCTTC. The rearrangement uses TRBV5-6 and TRBJ2-1; the D is unclear. The V end lost 4 bases, the J end lost 7 bases, and 9 bases lay between the germline ends. This CDR3 has 12 amino acids. Germline V gene data show CDR1 as SGHDT and CDR2 as YYEEEE.

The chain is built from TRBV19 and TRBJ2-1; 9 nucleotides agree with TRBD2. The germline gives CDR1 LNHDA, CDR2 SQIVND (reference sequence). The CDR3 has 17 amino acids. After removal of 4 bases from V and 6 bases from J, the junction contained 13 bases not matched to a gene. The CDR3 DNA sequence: TGTGCCAGTAGTAGGGGGACTAGCCTCCTTTTTGGCAATGAGCAGTTCTTC. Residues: CASSRGTSLLFGNEQFF.

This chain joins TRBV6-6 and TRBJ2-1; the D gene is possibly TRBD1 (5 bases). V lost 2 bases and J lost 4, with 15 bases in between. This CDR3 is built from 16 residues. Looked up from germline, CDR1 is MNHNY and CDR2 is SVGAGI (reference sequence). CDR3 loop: CASSYRRTSAYNEQFF. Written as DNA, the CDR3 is TGTGCCAGCAGTTACCGTAGGACAAGCGCATACAATGAGCAGTTCTTC.

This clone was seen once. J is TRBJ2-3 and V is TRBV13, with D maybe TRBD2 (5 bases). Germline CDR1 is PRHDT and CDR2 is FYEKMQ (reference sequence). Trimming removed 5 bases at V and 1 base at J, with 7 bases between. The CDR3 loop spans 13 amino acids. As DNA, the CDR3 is TGTGCCAGCAGCCGGACTGGCACAGATACGCAGTATTTT. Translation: CASSRTGTDTQYF.

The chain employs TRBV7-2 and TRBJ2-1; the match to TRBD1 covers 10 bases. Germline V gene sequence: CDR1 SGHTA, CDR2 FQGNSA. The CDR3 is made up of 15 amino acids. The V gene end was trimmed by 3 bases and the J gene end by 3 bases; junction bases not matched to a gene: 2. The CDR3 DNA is TGTGCCAGCAGCTTGCGGGACAGGGGCTACAATGAGCAGTTCTTC. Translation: CASSLRDRGYNEQFF.

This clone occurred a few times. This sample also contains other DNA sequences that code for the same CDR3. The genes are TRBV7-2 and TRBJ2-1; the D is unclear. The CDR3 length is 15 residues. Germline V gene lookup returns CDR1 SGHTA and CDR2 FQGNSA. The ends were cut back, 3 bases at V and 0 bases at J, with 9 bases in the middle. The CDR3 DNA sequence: TGTGCCAGCAGCTTGGGGTCGAGCTCCTACAATGAGCAGTTCTTC. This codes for CASSLGSSSYNEQFF.

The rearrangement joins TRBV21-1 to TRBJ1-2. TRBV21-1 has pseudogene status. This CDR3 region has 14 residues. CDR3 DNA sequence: TGTGCCAGCAGCAAACCAGGGGGGGGCGTTGGCTACACCTTC. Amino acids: CASSKPGGGVGYTF.

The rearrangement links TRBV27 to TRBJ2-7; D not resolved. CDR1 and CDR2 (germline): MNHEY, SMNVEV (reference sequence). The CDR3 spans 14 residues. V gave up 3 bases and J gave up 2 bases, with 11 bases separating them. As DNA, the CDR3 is TGTGCCAGCAGTTTCAGTGGCCCCACCTACGAGCAGTACTTC. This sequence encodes CASSFSGPTYEQYF.

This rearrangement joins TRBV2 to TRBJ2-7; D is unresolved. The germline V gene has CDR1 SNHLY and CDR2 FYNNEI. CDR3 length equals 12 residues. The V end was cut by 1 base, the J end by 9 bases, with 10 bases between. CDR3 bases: TGTGCCAGCAGTGAAGGTTCCGACGGGCAGTACTTC. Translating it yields CASSEGSDGQYF.

CDR3 bases: TGTGCCAGCAGCTTAACCGTCAACAGACGGGACAGTCGTTCTGGGGCCAACGTCCTGACTTTC. The encoded protein is CASSLTVNRRDSRSGANVLTF. V usage is TRBV7-3 and J usage is TRBJ2-6, with 7 nucleotides matching TRBD1. Germline trimming cut 0 bases from V and 1 base from J; bases unmatched to any gene: 15. The CDR3 extends over 21 amino acids. Germline V lookup: CDR1 SGHTA, CDR2 FQGTGA. The full variable domain, its missing parts supplied by reference TRBV7-3 and TRBJ2-6, is GAGVSQTPSNKVTEKGKYVELRCDPISGHTALYWYRQSLGQGPEFLIYFQGTGAADDSGLPNDRFFAVRPEGSVSTLKIQRTERGDSAVYLCASSLTVNRRDSRSGANVLTFGAGSRLTVL.

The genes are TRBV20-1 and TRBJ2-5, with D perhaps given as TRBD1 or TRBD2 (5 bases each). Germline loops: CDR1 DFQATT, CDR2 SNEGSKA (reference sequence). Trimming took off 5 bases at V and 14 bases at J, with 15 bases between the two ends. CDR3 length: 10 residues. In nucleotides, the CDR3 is TGCAGTGCTCCCGGGACCCCTGACTACTTC. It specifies CSAPGTPDYF.